This T cell receptor (beta chain) originates from a study of T cells in tuberculosis. The table came from immunoSEQ multiplex PCR; TCRdb's copy has only in-frame clones and leaves some out. The table records about 44,000 clones, 90% to 95% of them present only once. Germline assignment: CDR1 LNHDA and CDR2 SQIVND (reference sequence). This CDR3 has 13 amino acids. V was shortened by 1 base and J by 6 bases, with 6 bases between the two germline ends. J is TRBJ2-2 and V is TRBV19, with D uncertain. The material sequenced was PBMCs. This TCR was sampled from a donor aged 10-29 years with latent tuberculosis or without tuberculosis infection. The CDR3 DNA reads TGTGCCAGTAGTATAGCCTCGGCCGGGGAGCTGTTTTTT. Residues: CASSIASAGELFF.